This TCR beta chain emerged from a study of blood T cells in healthy people across ages. Germline-derived CDR1 and CDR2 are MGHRA and YSYEKL. There are 14 residues in the CDR3. Trimming stripped 3 bases from V and 4 bases from J, with 11 bases between. General study findings and limits: Bulk PBMC profiling left naive and antigen-experienced comparisons inconclusive. CMV status of donors was not determined, possibly confounding expanded clonotype changes.

Researchers collected about 10 milliliters of peripheral blood from every single donor. Through a sample-barcoded 5' primer and a J-beta primer mix, a second PCR was run for roughly 7 to 11 cycles. A template-switch adaptor containing 12 random nucleotides labeled each cDNA molecule. A single record per CDR3 protein comes from TCRdb applying MiXCR to the 5' RACE reads. The sample records 1.5 million to 2 million distinct CDR3 sequences, roughly 28% being singletons. In this sample, this clonotype turned up many times. Antigen unknown. The source material was blood. The chain carries TRBV4-1 and TRBJ2-3; tentative D call: TRBD2 (5 bases). This receptor was obtained from a woman in her twenties or thirties in good health. Written as DNA, the CDR3 is TGCGCCAGCAGCCAGGACCAACTAGCAGATACGCAGTATTTT. It specifies CASSQDQLADTQYF.